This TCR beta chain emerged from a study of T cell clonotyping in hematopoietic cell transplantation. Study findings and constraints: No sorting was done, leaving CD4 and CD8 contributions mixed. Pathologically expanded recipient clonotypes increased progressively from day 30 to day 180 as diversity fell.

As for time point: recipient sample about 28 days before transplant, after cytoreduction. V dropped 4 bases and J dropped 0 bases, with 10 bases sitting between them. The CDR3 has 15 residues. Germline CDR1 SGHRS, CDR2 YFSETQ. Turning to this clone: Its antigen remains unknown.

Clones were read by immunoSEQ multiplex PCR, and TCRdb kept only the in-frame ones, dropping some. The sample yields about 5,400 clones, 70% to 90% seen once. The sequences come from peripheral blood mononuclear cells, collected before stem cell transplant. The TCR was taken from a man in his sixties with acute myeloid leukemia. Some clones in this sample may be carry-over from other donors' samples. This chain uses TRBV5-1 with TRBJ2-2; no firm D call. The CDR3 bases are TGCGCCAGCAGCCGTTCCGGGTCGAACACCGGGGAGCTGTTTTTT. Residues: CASSRSGSNTGELFF.